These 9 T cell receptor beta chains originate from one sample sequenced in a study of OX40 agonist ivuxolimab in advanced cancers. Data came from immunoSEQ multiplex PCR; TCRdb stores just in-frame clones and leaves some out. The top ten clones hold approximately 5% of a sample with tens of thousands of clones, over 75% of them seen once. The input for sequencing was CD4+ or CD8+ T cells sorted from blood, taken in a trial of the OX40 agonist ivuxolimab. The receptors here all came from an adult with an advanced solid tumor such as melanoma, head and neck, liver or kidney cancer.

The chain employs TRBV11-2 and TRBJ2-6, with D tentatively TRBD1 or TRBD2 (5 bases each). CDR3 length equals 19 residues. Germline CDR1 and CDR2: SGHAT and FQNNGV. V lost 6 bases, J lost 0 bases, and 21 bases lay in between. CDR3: CASRVGIRQGPSGANVLTF. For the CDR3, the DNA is TGTGCCAGCAGGGTGGGGATTAGGCAGGGACCCTCTGGGGCCAACGTCCTGACTTTC.

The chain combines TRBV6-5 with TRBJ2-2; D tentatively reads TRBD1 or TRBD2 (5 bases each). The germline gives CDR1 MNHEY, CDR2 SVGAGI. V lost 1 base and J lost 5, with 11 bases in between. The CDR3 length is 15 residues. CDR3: CASSYWDPRTGELFF. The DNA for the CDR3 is TGTGCCAGCAGTTACTGGGACCCGCGAACCGGGGAGCTGTTTTTT.

CDR3 sequence: CASSQDLGRGLAGYTDTQYF. The CDR3 coding sequence is TGCGCCAGCAGCCAAGATCTGGGACGCGGACTAGCGGGTTACACAGATACGCAGTATTTT. The chain employs TRBV4-1 and TRBJ2-3; 11 nucleotides agree with TRBD2. CDR1 MGHRA and CDR2 YSYEKL come from the germline V gene. V dropped 0 bases and J dropped 2; count of bases not matched to a gene: 13. The CDR3 spans 20 residues.

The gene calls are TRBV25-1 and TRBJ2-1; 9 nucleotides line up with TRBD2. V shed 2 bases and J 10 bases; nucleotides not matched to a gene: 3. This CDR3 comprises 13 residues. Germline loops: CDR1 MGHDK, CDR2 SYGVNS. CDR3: CASSEQRGVEQFF. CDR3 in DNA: TGTGCCAGCAGTGAACAGCGGGGGGTAGAGCAGTTCTTC.

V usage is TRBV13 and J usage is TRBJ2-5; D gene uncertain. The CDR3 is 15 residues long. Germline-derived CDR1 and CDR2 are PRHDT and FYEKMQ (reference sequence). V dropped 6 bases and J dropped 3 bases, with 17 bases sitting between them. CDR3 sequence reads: CASREGGVREETQYF. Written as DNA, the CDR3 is TGTGCCAGCAGGGAAGGCGGTGTCAGAGAAGAGACCCAGTACTTC.

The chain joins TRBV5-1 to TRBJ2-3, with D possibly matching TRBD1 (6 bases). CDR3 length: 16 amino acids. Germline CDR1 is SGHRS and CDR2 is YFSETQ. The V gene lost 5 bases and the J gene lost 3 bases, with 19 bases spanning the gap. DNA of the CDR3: TGCGCCAGCAGGGAGGAGTCTGGGGGCTGGACAGATACGCAGTATTTT. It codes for CASREESGGWTDTQYF.

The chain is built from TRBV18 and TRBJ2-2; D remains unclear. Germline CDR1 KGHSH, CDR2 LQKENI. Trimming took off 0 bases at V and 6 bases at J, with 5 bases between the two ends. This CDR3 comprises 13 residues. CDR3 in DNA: TGTGCCAGCTCACCACCAGGTTCCGGGGAGCTGTTTTTT. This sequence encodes CASSPPGSGELFF.

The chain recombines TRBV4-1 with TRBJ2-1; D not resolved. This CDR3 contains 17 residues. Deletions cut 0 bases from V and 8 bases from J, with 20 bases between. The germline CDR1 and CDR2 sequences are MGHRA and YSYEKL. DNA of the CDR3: TGCGCCAGCAGCCAAGATTGGGGTGTAACCTCTCCCGATGAGCAGTTCTTC. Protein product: CASSQDWGVTSPDEQFF.

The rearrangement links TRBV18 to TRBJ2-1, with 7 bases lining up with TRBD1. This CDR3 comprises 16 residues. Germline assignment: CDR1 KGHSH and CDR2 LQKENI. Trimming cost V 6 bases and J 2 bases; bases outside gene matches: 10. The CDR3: CASSYSGTEPYNEQFF. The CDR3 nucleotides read TGTGCCAGCTCCTACTCCGGGACAGAGCCCTACAATGAGCAGTTCTTC. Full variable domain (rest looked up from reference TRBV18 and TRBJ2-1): NAGVMQNPRHLVRRRGQEARLRCSPMKGHSHVYWYRQLPEEGLKFMVYLQKENIIDESGMPKERFSAEFPKEGPSILRIQQVVRGDSAAYFCASSYSGTEPYNEQFFGPGTRLTVL.